This T cell receptor beta chain appears in the sequencing data of a study of blood T cell repertoires in COVID-19. The wider study: Spain, Italy and the United States supplied samples that represented acute and convalescent COVID-19.

The CDR3 is 15 residues long. The V end lost 0 bases, the J end lost 0 bases, and 10 bases lay between the germline ends. The germline V gene has CDR1 SGHRS and CDR2 YFSETQ. Clones were read by immunoSEQ multiplex PCR, and TCRdb kept only the in-frame ones, dropping some. The sample yields hundreds of thousands of clones, around 91% seen once. Cohorts were determined from participant-reported clinical history. The sample was PBMCs or T cells enriched from blood (not recorded which). The rearrangement links TRBV5-1 to TRBJ2-7, with D possibly being TRBD2 (6 bases). The clonotype was recovered from a woman aged 18-30 years with acute COVID-19. CDR3 nucleotides: TGCGCCAGCAGCTTGGCCGGCGGGACCTCCTACGAGCAGTACTTC. This gives the protein CASSLAGGTSYEQYF. Using reference TRBV5-1 and TRBJ2-7 for the parts outside the CDR3, the full variable domain is KAGVTQTPRYLIKTRGQQVTLSCSPISGHRSVSWYQQTPGQGLQFLFEYFSETQRNKGNFPGRFSGRQFSNSRSEMNVSTLELGDSALYLCASSLAGGTSYEQYFGPGTRLTVT.